This TCR beta chain emerged from a study of response to subunit inactivated influenza vaccine. TCRdb used MiXCR to reprocess the RT-PCR reads, holding one entry per CDR3 protein. This table holds roughly 500,000 distinct CDR3 sequences, approximately 16% found once. With 3 bases removed from V and 8 bases from J, the gap between germline ends came to 13 bases. The CDR3 covers 13 residues. The germline CDR1 and CDR2 sequences are DFQATT and SNEGSKA (reference sequence). The chain is built from TRBV20-1 and TRBJ1-4; D uncertain. This clonotype was sampled from a man between 50 and 69 years old who received an inactivated influenza vaccine. The sample in question was CD4+ T cells sorted from PBMCs, obtained less than 30 months after vaccination. The DNA of the CDR3 is TGCAGTGCTAGTCGGGTCTTCCCAGAAAAACTGTTTTTT. The encoded protein is CSASRVFPEKLFF.